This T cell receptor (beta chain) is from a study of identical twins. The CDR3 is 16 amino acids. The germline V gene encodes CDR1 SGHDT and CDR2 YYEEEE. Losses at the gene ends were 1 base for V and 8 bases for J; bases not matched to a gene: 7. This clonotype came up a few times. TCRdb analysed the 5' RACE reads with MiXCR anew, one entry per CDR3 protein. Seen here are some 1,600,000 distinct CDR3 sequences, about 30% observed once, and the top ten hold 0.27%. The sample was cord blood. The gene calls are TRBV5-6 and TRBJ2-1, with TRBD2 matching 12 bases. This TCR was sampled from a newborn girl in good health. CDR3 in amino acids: CASSLWLAGGPYEQFF. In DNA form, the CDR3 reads TGTGCCAGCAGCTTGTGGCTAGCGGGGGGGCCCTATGAGCAGTTCTTC. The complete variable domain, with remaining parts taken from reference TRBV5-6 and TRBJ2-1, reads DAGVTQSPTHLIKTRGQQVTLRCSPKSGHDTVSWYQQALGQGPQFIFQYYEEEERQRGNFPDRFSGHQFPNYSSELNVNALLLGDSALYLCASSLWLAGGPYEQFFGPGTRLTVL.